The clone carrying this TCR beta chain was seen only a few times. As yet, its antigen is unknown. These data originate in a study of response to subunit inactivated influenza vaccine. Study-wide points: The authors suggested that every seasonal influenza vaccination recruits few new T cells.

TCRdb reprocessed the RT-PCR reads via MiXCR and lists one record per CDR3 protein. Among fewer than 550,000 distinct CDR3 sequences listed, over 25% were seen once. The TCR sequence derives from a man aged 50 or older who received an inactivated influenza vaccine. The sequencing used CD4+ T cells sorted from PBMCs, collected 5 days after vaccination.

The CDR3: CASSFWDAEGYTF. The CDR3 DNA sequence: TGTGCCAGCAGTTTTTGGGATGCGGAAGGCTACACCTTC. The V gene is TRBV12-3 or TRBV12-4, the J gene TRBJ1-2; no reliable D call. Trimming pared 3 bases from V and 8 bases from J, leaving 13 bases between. The CDR3 length is 13 residues.